A selection of T cell receptor beta chains follows, all from one sample in a study of T cells after posttransplantation cyclophosphamide. Repertoires were generated with immunoSEQ multiplex PCR, while TCRdb's copy carries only in-frame clones and drops some. The specimen gives about 3,200 clones without singletons; the ten biggest hold roughly 14%. Material: PBMCs, obtained after allogeneic stem cell transplant with posttransplant cyclophosphamide. The source of these receptors is an older female patient who received an allogeneic stem cell transplant from a related donor and was CMV-positive. Some T cells may be graft donor cells. The CDR3 runs from the conserved cysteine through the conserved F or W. D genes are given only for firm matches. Not every row has a clone size; where given, it reads once, few, many or a size class.

abundance	v_gene	j_gene	d_gene	CDR3aa	CDR3nt
many	TRBV27	TRBJ2-6	TRBD2	CASRATSGSGANVLTF	TGTGCCAGCAGGGCGACTAGCGGCTCTGGGGCCAACGTCCTGACTTTC
few	TRBV7-3	TRBJ2-3	NA	CASSLNGLPDTQYF	TGTGCCAGCAGCTTAAATGGCCTGCCAGATACGCAGTATTTT
NA	TRBV6-5	TRBJ2-7	NA	CASRAGQRSEQYF	TGTGCCAGCAGGGCGGGACAACGGAGCGAGCAGTACTTC
many	TRBV10-3	TRBJ2-2	NA	CAISEGNTGELFF	TGTGCCATCAGTGAAGGGAACACCGGGGAGCTGTTTTTT
many	TRBV6-4	TRBJ1-1	NA	CASTPSEAFF	TGTGCCAGCACCCCTTCGGAAGCTTTCTTT
many	TRBV7-9	TRBJ1-2	TRBD1	CASSLGQGTNYGYTF	TGTGCCAGCAGCTTAGGACAGGGAACTAACTATGGCTACACCTTC
many	TRBV4-1	TRBJ2-5	TRBD2	CASSQEGGSGRWETQYF	TGCGCCAGCAGCCAAGAAGGCGGCAGCGGGAGATGGGAGACCCAGTACTTC
few	TRBV30	TRBJ1-1	NA	CAWSVRQAETNTEAFF	TGTGCCTGGAGTGTCCGACAGGCTGAAACGAACACTGAAGCTTTCTTT
many	TRBV7-7	TRBJ2-5	TRBD2	CASSPRLAAETQYF	TGTGCCAGCAGCCCGCGACTAGCTGCGGAGACCCAGTACTTC
NA	TRBV24-1	TRBJ2-3	TRBD1	CATSARTGGLDTQYF	TGTGCCACCAGTGCCCGGACAGGGGGTTTAGATACGCAGTATTTT
many	TRBV7-3	TRBJ1-1	NA	CASSSHLNTEAFF	TGTGCCAGCAGCTCCCACTTGAACACTGAAGCTTTCTTT
NA	TRBV13	TRBJ2-5	NA	CASSLVGQAETQYF	TGTGCCAGCAGCTTAGTAGGTCAGGCCGAGACCCAGTACTTC
few	TRBV7-6	TRBJ2-5	TRBD2	CASSGSGTSGEGQYF	TGTGCCAGCAGCGGATCCGGGACTAGCGGGGAAGGCCAGTACTTC
many	TRBV7-3	TRBJ2-7	NA	CASSLLGRPALVSYEQYF	TGTGCCAGCAGCTTATTGGGCAGGCCCGCTCTGGTGAGCTACGAGCAGTACTTC
few	TRBV12-3/TRBV12-4	TRBJ2-5	NA	CASSLAWSEETQYF	TGTGCCAGCAGTTTAGCTTGGTCAGAAGAGACCCAGTACTTC
many	TRBV11-3	TRBJ2-2	TRBD1	CASRTGQGETGELFF	TGTGCCAGCAGGACTGGACAGGGTGAGACCGGGGAGCTGTTTTTT
many	TRBV27	TRBJ1-2	TRBD1	CASSPGRGRTTNDYGYTF	TGTGCCAGCAGTCCCGGCAGGGGGCGGACAACTAATGACTATGGCTACACCTTC
many	TRBV9	TRBJ1-1	TRBD1	CASSLDRVNTEAFF	TGTGCCAGCAGCCTCGACAGGGTGAACACTGAAGCTTTCTTT
many	TRBV5-6	TRBJ2-7	TRBD1	CASSWGDRSSYEQYF	TGTGCCAGCAGCTGGGGGGACAGGAGCTCCTACGAGCAGTACTTC
medium-sized	TRBV5-1	TRBJ1-2	NA	CASSTNGGALDGYTF	TGCGCCAGCAGCACAAATGGGGGGGCACTCGATGGCTACACCTTC
medium-sized	TRBV7-2	TRBJ2-1	NA	CASSPGGAGTVNEQFF	TGTGCCAGCAGCCCTGGGGGGGCGGGGACCGTCAATGAGCAGTTCTTC
many	TRBV19	TRBJ2-2	TRBD1	CASSANRGGTGELFF	TGTGCCAGTAGTGCAAACAGGGGCGGCACCGGGGAGCTGTTTTTT
many	TRBV12-3/TRBV12-4	TRBJ1-5	TRBD1	CASRRTGVQPQHF	TGTGCCAGCAGAAGGACAGGGGTACAGCCCCAGCATTTT
medium-sized	TRBV19	TRBJ2-1	TRBD2	CASTGGSKSYNEQFF	TGTGCCTCAACCGGCGGGAGTAAATCTTACAATGAGCAGTTCTTC
many	TRBV11-2	TRBJ2-3	TRBD2	CASSFNRGLFSDTQYF	TGTGCCAGCAGCTTCAACCGGGGACTATTTTCAGATACGCAGTATTTT
NA	TRBV9	TRBJ1-5	NA	CASSVSGSGQPQHF	TGTGCCAGCAGCGTGTCAGGGTCAGGTCAGCCCCAGCATTTT
many	TRBV5-6	TRBJ1-2	NA	CASSLSDGYTF	TGTGCCAGCAGCTTGTCAGATGGCTACACCTTC
many	TRBV28	TRBJ2-7	TRBD2	CASSPPLAGVTSEQYF	TGTGCCAGCAGCCCCCCCCTGGCGGGGGTTACCAGCGAGCAGTACTTC
NA	TRBV5-1	TRBJ1-6	NA	CASSYTPNDSPLHF	TGCGCCAGCAGCTACACCCCCAATGATTCACCCCTCCACTTT
many	TRBV5-8	TRBJ1-3	TRBD1	CASTFTGGDGNTIYF	TGTGCCAGCACCTTCACAGGGGGCGATGGAAACACCATATATTTT
many	TRBV5-1	TRBJ1-1	TRBD1	CASSLLPRTGGTFF	TGCGCCAGCAGCTTGCTCCCTCGGACAGGGGGAACTTTCTTT
many	TRBV11-2	TRBJ1-6	NA	CASSLAATAYNSPLHF	TGTGCCAGCAGCTTAGCGGCGACAGCCTATAATTCACCCCTCCACTTT
many	TRBV4-3	TRBJ1-5	NA	CASSQDPQVSNQPQHF	TGCGCCAGCAGCCAAGATCCACAGGTTAGCAATCAGCCCCAGCATTTT
many	TRBV18	TRBJ1-4	TRBD1	CASSPPRGQGNEKLFF	TGTGCCAGCTCACCACCGAGGGGACAGGGGAACGAAAAACTGTTTTTT
medium-sized	TRBV5-6	TRBJ1-4	NA	CASSLSGATNEKLFF	TGTGCCAGCAGCTTGTCCGGGGCAACTAATGAAAAACTGTTTTTT
many	TRBV6-6	TRBJ1-2	NA	CASNLDTSSGYTF	TGTGCCAGCAACCTCGACACTTCGAGTGGCTACACCTTC
NA	TRBV2	TRBJ2-5	TRBD1	CASSPGTVQETQYF	TGTGCCAGCAGCCCGGGGACAGTCCAAGAGACCCAGTACTTC
many	TRBV7-9	TRBJ2-1	TRBD2	CASRDGLARNEQFF	TGTGCCAGCAGGGATGGACTAGCCCGTAATGAGCAGTTCTTC
many	TRBV15	TRBJ2-7	NA	CATSRAGGTYEQYF	TGTGCCACCAGCAGGGCAGGGGGGACGTACGAGCAGTACTTC
many	TRBV7-9	TRBJ2-7	NA	CASSLDPTDEQYF	TGTGCCAGCAGCTTAGATCCGACTGACGAGCAGTACTTC
many	TRBV11-2	TRBJ2-7	NA	CASSPQPGLSSEQYF	TGTGCCAGCAGCCCTCAACCGGGGTTGTCGTCCGAGCAGTACTTC
many	TRBV6-6	TRBJ2-2	TRBD1	CASRTGAGELFF	TGTGCCAGCAGGACAGGGGCCGGGGAGCTGTTTTTT
many	TRBV27	TRBJ2-7	TRBD1	CASSFHGTGDYEQYF	TGTGCCAGCAGTTTTCATGGGACAGGGGACTACGAGCAGTACTTC
many	TRBV2	TRBJ2-7	NA	CASSQGIRNYEQYF	TGTGCCAGCAGTCAGGGTATAAGAAACTACGAGCAGTACTTC
few	TRBV7-9	TRBJ2-6	NA	CASSLAGTGANVLTF	TGTGCCAGCAGCTTAGCTGGGACAGGGGCCAACGTCCTGACTTTC